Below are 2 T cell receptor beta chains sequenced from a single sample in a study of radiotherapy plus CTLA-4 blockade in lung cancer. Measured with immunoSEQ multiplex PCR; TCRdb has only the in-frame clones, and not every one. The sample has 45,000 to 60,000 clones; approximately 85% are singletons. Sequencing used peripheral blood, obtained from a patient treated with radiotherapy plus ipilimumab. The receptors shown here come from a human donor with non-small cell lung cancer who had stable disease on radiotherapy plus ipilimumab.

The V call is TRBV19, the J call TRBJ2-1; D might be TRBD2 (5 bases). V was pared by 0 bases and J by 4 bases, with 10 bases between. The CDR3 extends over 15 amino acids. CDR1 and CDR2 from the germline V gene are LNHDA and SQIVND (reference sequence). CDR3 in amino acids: CASSIDRRSYNEQFF. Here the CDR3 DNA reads TGTGCCAGTAGTATAGATCGGAGGTCTTACAATGAGCAGTTCTTC.

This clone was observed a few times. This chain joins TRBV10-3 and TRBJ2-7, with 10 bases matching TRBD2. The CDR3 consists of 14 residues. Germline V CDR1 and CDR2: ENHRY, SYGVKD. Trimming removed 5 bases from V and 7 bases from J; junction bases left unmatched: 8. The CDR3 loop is CAISWTSGISEQYF. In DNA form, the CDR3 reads TGTGCCATCAGTTGGACTAGCGGAATATCAGAGCAGTACTTC.